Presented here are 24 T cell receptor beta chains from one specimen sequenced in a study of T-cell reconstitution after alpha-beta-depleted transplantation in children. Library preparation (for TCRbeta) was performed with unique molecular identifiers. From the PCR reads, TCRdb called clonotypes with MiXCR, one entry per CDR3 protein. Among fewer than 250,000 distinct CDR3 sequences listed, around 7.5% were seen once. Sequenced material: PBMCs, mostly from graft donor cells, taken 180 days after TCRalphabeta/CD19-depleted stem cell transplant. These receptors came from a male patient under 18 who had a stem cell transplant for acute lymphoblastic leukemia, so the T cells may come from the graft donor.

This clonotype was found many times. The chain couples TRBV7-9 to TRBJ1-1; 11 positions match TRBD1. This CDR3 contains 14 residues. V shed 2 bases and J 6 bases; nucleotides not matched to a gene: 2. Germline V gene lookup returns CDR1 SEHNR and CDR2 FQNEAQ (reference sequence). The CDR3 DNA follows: TGTGCCAGCAGCTTACAGGACAGGGGGCCTGAAGCTTTCTTT. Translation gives CASSLQDRGPEAFF.

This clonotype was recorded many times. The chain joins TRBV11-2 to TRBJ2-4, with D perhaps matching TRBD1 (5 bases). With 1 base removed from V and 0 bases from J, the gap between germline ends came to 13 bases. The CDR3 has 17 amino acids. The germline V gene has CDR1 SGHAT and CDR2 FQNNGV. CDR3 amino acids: CASSLVGVELAKNIQYF. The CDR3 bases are TGTGCCAGCAGCTTAGTAGGGGTGGAACTAGCCAAAAACATTCAGTACTTC. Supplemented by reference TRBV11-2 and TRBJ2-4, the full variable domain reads EAGVAQSPRYKIIEKRQSVAFWCNPISGHATLYWYQQILGQGPKLLIQFQNNGVVDDSQLPKDRFSAERLKGVDSTLKIQPAKLEDSAVYLCASSLVGVELAKNIQYFGAGTRLSVL.

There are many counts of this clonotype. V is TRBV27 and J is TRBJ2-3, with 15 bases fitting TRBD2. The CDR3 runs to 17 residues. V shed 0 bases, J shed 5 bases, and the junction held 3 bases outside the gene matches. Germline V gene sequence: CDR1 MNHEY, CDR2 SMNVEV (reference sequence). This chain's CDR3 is CASSLSGTSGGRDTQYF. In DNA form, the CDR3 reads TGTGCCAGCAGTTTATCCGGGACTAGCGGGGGGCGAGATACGCAGTATTTT.

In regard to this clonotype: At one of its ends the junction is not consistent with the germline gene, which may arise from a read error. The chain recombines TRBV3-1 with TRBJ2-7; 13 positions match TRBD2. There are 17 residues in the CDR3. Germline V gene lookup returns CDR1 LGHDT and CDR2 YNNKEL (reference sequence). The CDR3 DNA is TGTGCCTGCAGCCCCGGACTAGCGGGAGTCCCCTCCTACGAGCAGTACTTC. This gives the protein CACSPGLAGVPSYEQYF.

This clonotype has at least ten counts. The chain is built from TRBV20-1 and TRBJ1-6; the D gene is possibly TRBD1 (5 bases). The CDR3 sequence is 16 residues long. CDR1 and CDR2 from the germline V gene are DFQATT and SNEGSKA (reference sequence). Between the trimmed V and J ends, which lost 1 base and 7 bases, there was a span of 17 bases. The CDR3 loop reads CSARGSEGPTNSPLHF. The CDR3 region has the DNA TGCAGTGCTAGAGGTTCTGAGGGACCGACGAATTCACCCCTCCACTTT.

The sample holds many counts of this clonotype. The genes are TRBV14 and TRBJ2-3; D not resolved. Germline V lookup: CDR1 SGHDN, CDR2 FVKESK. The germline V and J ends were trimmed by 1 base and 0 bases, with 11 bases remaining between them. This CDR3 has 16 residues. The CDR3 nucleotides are TGTGCCAGCAGCCAAGCTTCTTGGGTTAGCACAGATACGCAGTATTTT. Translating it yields CASSQASWVSTDTQYF.

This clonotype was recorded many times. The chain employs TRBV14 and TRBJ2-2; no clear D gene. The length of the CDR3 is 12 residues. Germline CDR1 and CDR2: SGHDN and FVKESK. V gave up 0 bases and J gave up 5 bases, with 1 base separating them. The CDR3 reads CASSQETGELFF. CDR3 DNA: TGTGCCAGCAGCCAAGAGACCGGGGAGCTGTTTTTT.

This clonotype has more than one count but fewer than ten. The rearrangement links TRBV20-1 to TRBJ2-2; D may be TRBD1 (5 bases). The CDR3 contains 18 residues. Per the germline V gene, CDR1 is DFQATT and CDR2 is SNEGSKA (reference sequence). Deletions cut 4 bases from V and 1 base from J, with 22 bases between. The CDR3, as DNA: TGCAGTGCTACTAGAGACAGTTCTACCCTCTGGAACACCGGGGAGCTGTTTTTT. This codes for CSATRDSSTLWNTGELFF.

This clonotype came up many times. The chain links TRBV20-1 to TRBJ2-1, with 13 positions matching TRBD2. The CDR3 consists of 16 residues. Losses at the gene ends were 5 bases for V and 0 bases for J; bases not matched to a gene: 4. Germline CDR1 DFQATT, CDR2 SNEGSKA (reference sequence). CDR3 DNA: TGCAGTGCTCCCGGGACTAGCGGGGTCTCCTACAATGAGCAGTTCTTC. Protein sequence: CSAPGTSGVSYNEQFF.

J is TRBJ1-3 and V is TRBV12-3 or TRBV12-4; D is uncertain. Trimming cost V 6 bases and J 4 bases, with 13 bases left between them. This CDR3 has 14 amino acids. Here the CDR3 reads CASSPDNTGNTIYF. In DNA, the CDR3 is TGTGCCAGCAGCCCCGATAATACCGGAAACACCATATATTTT.

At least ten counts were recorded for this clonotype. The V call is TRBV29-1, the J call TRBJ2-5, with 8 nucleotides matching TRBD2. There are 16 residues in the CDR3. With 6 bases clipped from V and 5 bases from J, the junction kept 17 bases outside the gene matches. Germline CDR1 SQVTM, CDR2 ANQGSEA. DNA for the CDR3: TGCAGCGTCCCGGGGGGGCAGGGATTGTGTTCGGAGACCCAGTACTTC. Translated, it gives CSVPGGQGLCSETQYF.

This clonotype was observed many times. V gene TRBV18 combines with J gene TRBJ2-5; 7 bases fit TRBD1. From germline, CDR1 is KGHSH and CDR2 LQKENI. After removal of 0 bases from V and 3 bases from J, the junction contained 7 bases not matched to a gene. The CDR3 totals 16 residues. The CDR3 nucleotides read TGTGCCAGCTCACCACCTGGGACAGAGCCTAAAGAGACCCAGTACTTC. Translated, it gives CASSPPGTEPKETQYF. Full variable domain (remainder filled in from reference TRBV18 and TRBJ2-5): NAGVMQNPRHLVRRRGQEARLRCSPMKGHSHVYWYRQLPEEGLKFMVYLQKENIIDESGMPKERFSAEFPKEGPSILRIQQVVRGDSAAYFCASSPPGTEPKETQYFGPGTRLLVL.

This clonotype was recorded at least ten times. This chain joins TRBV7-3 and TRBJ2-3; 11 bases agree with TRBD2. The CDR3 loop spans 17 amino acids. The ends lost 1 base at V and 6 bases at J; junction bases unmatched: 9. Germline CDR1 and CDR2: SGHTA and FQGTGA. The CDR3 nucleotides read TGTGCCAGCAGCTTAATGGGGCTAGCGGGGGGCAAGGATACGCAGTATTTT. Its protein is CASSLMGLAGGKDTQYF.

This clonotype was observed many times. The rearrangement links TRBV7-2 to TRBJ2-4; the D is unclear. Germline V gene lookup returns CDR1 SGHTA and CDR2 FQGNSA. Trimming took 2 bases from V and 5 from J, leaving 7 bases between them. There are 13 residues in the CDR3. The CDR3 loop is CASSLRNENIQYF. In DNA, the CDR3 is TGTGCCAGCAGCTTAAGAAACGAAAACATTCAGTACTTC.

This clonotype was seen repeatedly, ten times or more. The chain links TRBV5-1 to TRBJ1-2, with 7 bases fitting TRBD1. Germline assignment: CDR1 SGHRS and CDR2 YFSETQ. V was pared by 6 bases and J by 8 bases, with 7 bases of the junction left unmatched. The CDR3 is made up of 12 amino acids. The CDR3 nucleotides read TGCGCCAGCACCCTGACAGGGAGCGGCTACACCTTC. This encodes CASTLTGSGYTF.

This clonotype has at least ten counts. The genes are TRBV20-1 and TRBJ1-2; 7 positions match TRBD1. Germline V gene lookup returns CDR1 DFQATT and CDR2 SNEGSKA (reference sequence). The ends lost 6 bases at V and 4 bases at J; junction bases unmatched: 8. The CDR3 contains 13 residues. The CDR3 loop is CSAAGQTLYGYTF. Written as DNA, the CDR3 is TGCAGTGCCGCGGGACAGACTCTCTATGGCTACACCTTC.

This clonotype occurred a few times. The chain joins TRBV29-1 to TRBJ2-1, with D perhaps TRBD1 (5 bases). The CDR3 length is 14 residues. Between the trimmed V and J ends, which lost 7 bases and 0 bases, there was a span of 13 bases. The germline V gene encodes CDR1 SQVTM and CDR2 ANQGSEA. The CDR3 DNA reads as TGCAGCGCCTTAGGGGCATACTCCTACAATGAGCAGTTCTTC. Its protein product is CSALGAYSYNEQFF.

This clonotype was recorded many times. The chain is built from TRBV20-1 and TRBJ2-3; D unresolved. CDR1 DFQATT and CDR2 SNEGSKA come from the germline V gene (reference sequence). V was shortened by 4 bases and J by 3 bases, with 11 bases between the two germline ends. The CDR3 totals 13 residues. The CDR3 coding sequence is TGCAGTGCTACCTGGAGTGGTACAGATACGCAGTATTTT. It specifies CSATWSGTDTQYF.

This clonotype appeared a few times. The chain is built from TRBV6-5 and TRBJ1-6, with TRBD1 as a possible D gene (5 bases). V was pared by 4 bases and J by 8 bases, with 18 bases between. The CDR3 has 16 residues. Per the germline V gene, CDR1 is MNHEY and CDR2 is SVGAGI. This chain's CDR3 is CASSSWDSGGDSPLHF. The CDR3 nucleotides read TGTGCCAGCAGTTCGTGGGACTCGGGGGGGGATTCACCCCTCCACTTT.

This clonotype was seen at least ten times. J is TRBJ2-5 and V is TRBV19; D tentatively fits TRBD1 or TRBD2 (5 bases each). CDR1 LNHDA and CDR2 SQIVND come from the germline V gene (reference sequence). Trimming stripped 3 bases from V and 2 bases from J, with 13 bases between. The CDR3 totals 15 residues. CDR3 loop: CASSMGPWRQETQYF. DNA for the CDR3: TGTGCCAGTAGTATGGGGCCCTGGAGGCAAGAGACCCAGTACTTC.

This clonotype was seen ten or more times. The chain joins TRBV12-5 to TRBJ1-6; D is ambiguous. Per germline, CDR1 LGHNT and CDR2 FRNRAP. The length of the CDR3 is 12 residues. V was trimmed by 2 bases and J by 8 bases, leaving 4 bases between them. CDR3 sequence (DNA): TGTGCTAGTGGTTTGTCTGATTCACCCCTCCACTTT. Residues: CASGLSDSPLHF.

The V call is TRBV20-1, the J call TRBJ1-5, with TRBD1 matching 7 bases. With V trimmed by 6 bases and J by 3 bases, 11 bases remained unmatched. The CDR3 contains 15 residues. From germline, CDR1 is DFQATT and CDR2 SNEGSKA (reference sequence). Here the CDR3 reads CSASKTGQVNQPQHF. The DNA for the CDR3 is TGCAGTGCGTCTAAAACCGGACAGGTCAATCAGCCCCAGCATTTT.

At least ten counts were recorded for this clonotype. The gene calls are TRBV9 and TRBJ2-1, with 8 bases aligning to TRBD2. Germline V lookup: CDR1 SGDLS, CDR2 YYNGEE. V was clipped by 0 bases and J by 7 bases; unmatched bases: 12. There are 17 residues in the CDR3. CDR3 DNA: TGTGCCAGCAGCGTAGGCCCCGGGTCGGGGGGGCGTAATGAGCAGTTCTTC. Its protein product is CASSVGPGSGGRNEQFF.

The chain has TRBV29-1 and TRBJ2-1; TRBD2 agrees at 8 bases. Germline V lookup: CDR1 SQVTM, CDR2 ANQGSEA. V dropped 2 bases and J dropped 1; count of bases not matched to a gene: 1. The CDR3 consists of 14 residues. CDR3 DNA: TGCAGCGTTGAACAGCGGGAGTCCTACAATGAGCAGTTCTTC. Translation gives CSVEQRESYNEQFF.